What follows are 10 T cell receptor beta chains derived from one specimen sequenced in a study of response to subunit inactivated influenza vaccine. One entry per CDR3 protein, called by TCRdb with MiXCR from the RT-PCR reads. The table lists about 780,000 distinct CDR3 sequences, less than 20% of them singletons. Here the sequenced sample was PBMCs from blood, taken roughly 5 days after vaccination. These receptor sequences come from a man aged 45 to 65 who received an inactivated influenza vaccine.

The rearrangement links TRBV20-1 to TRBJ2-1, with D possibly being TRBD2 (6 bases). CDR1 DFQATT and CDR2 SNEGSKA come from the germline V gene (reference sequence). Trimming removed 3 bases from V and 7 bases from J, with 19 bases in between. This CDR3 spans 15 amino acids. CDR3 loop: CSARRRASASNEQFF. In DNA form, the CDR3 reads TGCAGTGCTAGGCGTAGGGCTAGCGCCTCGAATGAGCAGTTCTTC.

CDR3 in amino acids: CASSYVVVDNTGELFF. The DNA for the CDR3 is TGTGCCAGCAGTTACGTCGTCGTCGACAACACCGGGGAGCTGTTTTTT. The chain couples TRBV6-5 to TRBJ2-2; no firm D call. V lost 2 bases, J lost 2 bases, and 12 bases lay in between. CDR1 MNHEY and CDR2 SVGAGI come from the germline V gene. The CDR3 length is 16 residues.

This clonotype appeared many times. This rearrangement joins TRBV29-1 to TRBJ2-7; D perhaps matches TRBD1 (5 bases). This CDR3 is 12 amino acids long. Germline V lookup: CDR1 SQVTM, CDR2 ANQGSEA. V dropped 7 bases and J dropped 5 bases, with 15 bases sitting between them. CDR3 sequence reads: CSGTDTANEQYF. CDR3 bases: TGCAGCGGTACGGACACGGCGAACGAGCAGTACTTC.

In its sample, this clonotype was seen a few times. The V gene is TRBV20-1, the J gene TRBJ2-5; D unresolved. V was clipped by 5 bases and J by 3 bases, with 13 bases between them. The CDR3 consists of 13 residues. CDR1 is DFQATT and CDR2 is SNEGSKA in the germline V gene (reference sequence). This CDR3 is CSAPRTGEETQYF. DNA for the CDR3: TGCAGTGCTCCACGGACGGGTGAAGAGACCCAGTACTTC.

This clonotype was seen many times. The rearrangement joins TRBV6-1 to TRBJ1-5; D is uncertain. The V gene's germline CDR1 is MNHNS and CDR2 SASEGT. This CDR3 has 14 residues. Trimming cost V 6 bases and J 1 base, with 10 bases left between them. The CDR3 bases are TGTGCCAGCAGCGCTAGGAGGAGCAATCAGCCCCAGCATTTT. Amino acids: CASSARRSNQPQHF.

This clonotype was counted only a few times. V gene TRBV5-8 combines with J gene TRBJ1-2, with 11 bases fitting TRBD1. CDR1 and CDR2 (germline): SGHTS, YDEGEE. The trim removed 2 bases at V and 4 bases at J, leaving 10 bases unmatched. CDR3 length: 17 residues. The CDR3 spells CASSFGTGGQKPYGYTF. In DNA form, the CDR3 reads TGTGCCAGCAGCTTCGGGACAGGGGGGCAGAAACCCTATGGCTACACCTTC.

This chain connects TRBV28 to TRBJ2-7, with a tentative D call TRBD2 (6 bases). This CDR3 region has 14 residues. The V gene lost 3 bases and the J gene lost 1 base, with 10 bases spanning the gap. The germline gives CDR1 MDHEN, CDR2 SYDVKM. CDR3 DNA: TGTGCCAGCAGTTTCCTAGCGTCATCCTACGAGCAGTACTTC. This encodes CASSFLASSYEQYF.

This clonotype was seen only a few times. The rearrangement joins TRBV4-2 to TRBJ2-1; TRBD1 agrees at 11 bases. Looked up from germline, CDR1 is LGHNA and CDR2 is YNFKEQ. This CDR3 contains 15 residues. Losses at the gene ends were 4 bases for V and 9 bases for J; bases not matched to a gene: 8. The CDR3 sequence is CASSPSGQGASEQFF. Written as DNA, the CDR3 is TGTGCCAGCAGCCCCTCAGGACAGGGGGCTAGTGAGCAGTTCTTC.

Points on this clonotype: The germline gene is not matched at one end of the junction; a read error may be the cause. The chain is built from TRBV12-3 or TRBV12-4 and TRBJ1-5; 9 bases line up with TRBD1. The CDR3 spans 15 residues. The CDR3 DNA follows: TGTGCCAGCAGTCCCCGACAGGGGGGCCCACGAGCCCATCATTTT. Its translation: CASSPRQGGPRAHHF.

The chain uses TRBV7-9 and TRBJ2-3; TRBD2 agrees at 10 bases. The CDR3 totals 16 residues. The germline V gene has CDR1 SEHNR and CDR2 FQNEAQ (reference sequence). V dropped 4 bases and J dropped 4; count of bases not matched to a gene: 8. The CDR3 protein is CASSSRASGRPDTQYF. In DNA form, the CDR3 reads TGTGCCAGCAGCTCGCGGGCTAGCGGGAGACCAGATACGCAGTATTTT.